This paragraph reports one T cell receptor beta chain. The same CDR3 also results from other DNA sequences found in this sample. In the study's own analysis: Nucleated cell counts were estimated from reference gene primer amplification. The assay was immunoSEQ multiplex PCR, and TCRdb's table has in-frame clones only and misses some. The V and J calls and the clone size are those of that table, but D and trimming were determined from the DNA. The sample yields over 250,000 clones, roughly 88% seen once. This specimen belongs to a study of blood T cell repertoires in COVID-19. The material sequenced was peripheral blood. This sequence was found in a woman in her 70s with acute or convalescent COVID-19.

The CDR3 loop is CASSGGYGYTF. The CDR3 DNA follows: TGTGCCAGCAGTGGAGGCTATGGCTACACCTTC. The chain is built from TRBV2 and TRBJ1-2; D not certain. Trimming removed 4 bases from V and 4 bases from J, with 4 bases in between. The CDR3 is 11 residues long. Germline CDR1 reads SNHLY; CDR2 reads FYNNEI.